The T cell receptor (beta chain) described here comes from a study of blood T cells in healthy people across ages. Study outcomes and limitations: The fall in TCR beta diversity per million T cells was roughly linear with age.

Using a J-beta primer mix together with a sample-barcoded 5' primer, a second PCR was run for roughly 7 to 12 cycles. From the 5' RACE reads, TCRdb called clonotypes with MiXCR, one entry per CDR3 protein. Here the sample spans more than 1.4 million distinct CDR3 sequences, approximately 42% being singletons. About this clonotype: Its antigen is unidentified.

This TCR derives from a woman under 30 in good health. The sequencing sample was made of blood.

DNA of the CDR3: TGTGCCAGCAGGACGGGTTGGGAGCAGTACTTC. Protein: CASRTGWEQYF. The V gene is TRBV7-2, the J gene TRBJ2-7, with no clear D. This CDR3 spans 11 amino acids. Trimming took 6 bases from V and 7 from J, leaving 10 bases between them. The V gene's germline CDR1 is SGHTA and CDR2 FQGNSA.